This TCR beta chain is from a study of blood T cell repertoires in COVID-19. Study background: The samples span acute and convalescent COVID-19 from the United States, Italy and Spain.

Germline lookup yields CDR1 SGHTS and CDR2 YDEGEE. V trimming: 6 bases; J trimming: 4 bases; junction bases outside the gene matches: 4. The CDR3 is 13 amino acids. How the authors handled the data: It was from reference gene primer amplification that nucleated cell counts were estimated. This table comes from immunoSEQ multiplex PCR, and its TCRdb copy is limited to in-frame clones, with some not included. V and J calls and clone size come straight from that table; D and trimming were deduced from the DNA. Of approximately 120,000 clones in the sample, roughly 85% were seen once. Sequenced input: peripheral blood. The TCR was taken from a woman older than 75 with acute or convalescent COVID-19. The genes are TRBV5-8 and TRBJ1-5; 7 nucleotides line up with TRBD1. This chain's CDR3 is CASNRDRNQPQHF. The CDR3 DNA reads TGTGCCAGCAACCGGGACAGAAATCAGCCCCAGCATTTT.